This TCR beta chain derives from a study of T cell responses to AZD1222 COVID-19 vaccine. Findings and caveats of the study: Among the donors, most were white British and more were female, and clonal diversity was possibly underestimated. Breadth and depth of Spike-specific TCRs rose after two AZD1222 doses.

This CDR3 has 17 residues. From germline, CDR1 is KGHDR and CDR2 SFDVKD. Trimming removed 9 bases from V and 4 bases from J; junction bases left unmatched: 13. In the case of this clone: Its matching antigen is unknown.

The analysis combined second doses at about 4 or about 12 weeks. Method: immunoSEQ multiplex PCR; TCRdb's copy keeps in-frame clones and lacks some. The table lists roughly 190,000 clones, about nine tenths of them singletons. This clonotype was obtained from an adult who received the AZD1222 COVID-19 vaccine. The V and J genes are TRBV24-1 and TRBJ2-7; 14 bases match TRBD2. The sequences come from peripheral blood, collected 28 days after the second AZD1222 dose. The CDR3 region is CATSPGLAGVGEYEQYF. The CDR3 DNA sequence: TGTGCCACCTCACCGGGACTAGCGGGAGTCGGCGAGTACGAGCAGTACTTC.